A single sample is the source of the 11 T cell receptor beta chains below, sequenced in a study of blood T cell repertoires in COVID-19. Sequencing was performed with immunoSEQ multiplex PCR; in TCRdb, only in-frame clones are kept and a portion is missing. The sample carries approximately 120,000 clones, around 86% recorded once. The sample was peripheral blood. The origin of the receptors is a woman in her forties or fifties who had recovered from COVID-19.

Regarding this clone: Since a much larger clone is just one base distant, this may be a read error. This sequence joins TRBV27 and TRBJ2-3; a weak D match, TRBD2 (5 bases). Germline CDR1 MNHEY, CDR2 SMNVEV (reference sequence). The CDR3 is 14 residues long. Trimming pared 3 bases from V and 0 bases from J, leaving 7 bases between. This chain's CDR3 is CASSFRTSTDTQYF. CDR3 coding DNA: TGTGCCAGCAGTTTCAGGACTAGCACAGATACGCAGTATTTT.

J is TRBJ2-7 and V is TRBV6-5; 7 positions match TRBD2. CDR3 size: 15 residues. Germline CDR1 reads MNHEY; CDR2 reads SVGAGI. The ends lost 5 bases at V and 3 bases at J; junction bases unmatched: 10. CDR3 sequence (DNA): TGTGCCAGCAGTCCGGGGGGACTGCCAGGCTACGAGCAGTACTTC. Protein product: CASSPGGLPGYEQYF.

J is TRBJ2-3 and V is TRBV4-3, with 8 bases identical to TRBD2. The CDR3 totals 16 residues. V trimming: 3 bases; J trimming: 6 bases; junction bases outside the gene matches: 11. Per germline, CDR1 LGHNA and CDR2 YSLEER. The CDR3 bases are TGCGCCAGCAGCCAGGCGCGGGGGGTAGCGTTTGATACGCAGTATTTT. It specifies CASSQARGVAFDTQYF.

This chain uses TRBV12-3 or TRBV12-4 with TRBJ2-3, with TRBD2 matching over 7 bases. This CDR3 comprises 13 residues. V lost 6 bases and J lost 1; bases outside the gene matches: 1. The chain's CDR3 is CASRGRGTDTQYF. CDR3 DNA: TGTGCCAGCAGGGGGAGGGGCACAGATACGCAGTATTTT.

V and J are TRBV6-5 and TRBJ1-1; D is unresolved. CDR1 is MNHEY and CDR2 is SVGAGI in the germline V gene. V dropped 9 bases and J dropped 2 bases, with 16 bases sitting between them. The CDR3 spans 14 residues. The CDR3 DNA reads TGTGCCAGTGCACGGGAGGTGGGCAACACTGAAGCTTTCTTT. This codes for CASAREVGNTEAFF.

The chain joins TRBV6-6 to TRBJ1-1; 8 nucleotides agree with TRBD1. The germline CDR1 and CDR2 sequences are MNHNY and SVGAGI (reference sequence). CDR3 size: 14 residues. The V segment lost 6 bases and the J segment 11 bases; nucleotides outside the gene matches: 14. As DNA, the CDR3 is TGTGCCAGCAGAACCCGACAGGGGAATCTCTACGCTTTCTTT. This codes for CASRTRQGNLYAFF.

The J gene is TRBJ2-7, the V gene TRBV12-5; D is perhaps TRBD1 (5 bases). The V gene lost 2 bases and the J gene lost 6 bases, with 14 bases spanning the gap. The CDR3 has 14 residues. Germline V gene lookup returns CDR1 LGHNT and CDR2 FRNRAP. The CDR3 DNA reads as TGTGCTAGTGGTTTGTCAGGGAAGTACAGCGAGCAGTACTTC. It codes for CASGLSGKYSEQYF.

The chain couples TRBV18 to TRBJ2-7; D possibly corresponds to TRBD1 (6 bases). Trimming removed 6 bases from V and 3 bases from J, with 15 bases in between. The germline V gene encodes CDR1 KGHSH and CDR2 LQKENI. CDR3 length: 14 amino acids. This CDR3 is CASSHLDRSYEQYF. CDR3 DNA sequence: TGTGCCAGCTCCCACTTGGACAGAAGCTACGAGCAGTACTTC.

The gene calls are TRBV6-6 and TRBJ1-4; 7 bases are shared with TRBD1. Trimming at V came to 4 bases and at J to 7 bases, leaving 6 bases not matched to a gene. The CDR3 contains 14 residues. CDR1 MNHNY and CDR2 SVGAGI come from the germline V gene (reference sequence). CDR3 loop: CASSFRQGGEKLFF. CDR3 coding DNA: TGTGCCAGCAGTTTTCGACAGGGCGGTGAAAAACTGTTTTTT.

V is TRBV4-3 and J is TRBJ2-5; 8 bases fit TRBD1. Germline-derived CDR1 and CDR2 are LGHNA and YSLEER. This CDR3 is 14 amino acids long. With 1 base clipped from V and 4 bases from J, the junction kept 2 bases outside the gene matches. CDR3 bases: TGCGCCAGCAGCCAAGGACAGGGGCCAGAGACCCAGTACTTC. Translation gives CASSQGQGPETQYF.

This clone was picked up one time. The V call is TRBV18, the J call TRBJ1-1, with unresolved D. The CDR3 is 15 residues long. Trimming left V 3 bases short and J 3 bases short, with 14 bases between. The V gene's germline CDR1 is KGHSH and CDR2 LQKENI. CDR3 sequence: CASSPYTNADTEAFF. The CDR3 DNA is TGTGCCAGCTCACCCTACACGAACGCGGACACTGAAGCTTTCTTT.